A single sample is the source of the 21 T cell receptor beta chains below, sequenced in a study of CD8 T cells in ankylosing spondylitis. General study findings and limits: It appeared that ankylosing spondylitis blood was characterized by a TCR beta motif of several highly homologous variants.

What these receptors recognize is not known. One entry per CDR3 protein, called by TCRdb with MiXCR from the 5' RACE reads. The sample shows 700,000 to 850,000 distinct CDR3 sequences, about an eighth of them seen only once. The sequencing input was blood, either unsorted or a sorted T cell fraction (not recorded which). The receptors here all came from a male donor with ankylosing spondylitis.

CDR3 bases: TGCGCCAGCAGCTTGGGTCTAGCGGGGGATCCTTTCGCCTACGAGCAGTACTTC. This codes for CASSLGLAGDPFAYEQYF. V is TRBV5-1 and J is TRBJ2-7, with 10 bases lining up with TRBD2. Germline CDR1 SGHRS, CDR2 YFSETQ. This CDR3 has 18 residues. V shed 0 bases and J 2 bases; nucleotides not matched to a gene: 11.

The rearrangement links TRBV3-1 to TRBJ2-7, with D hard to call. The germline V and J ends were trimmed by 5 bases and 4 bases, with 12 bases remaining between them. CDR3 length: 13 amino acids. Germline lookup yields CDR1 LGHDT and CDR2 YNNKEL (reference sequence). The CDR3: CASSRRGFYEQYF. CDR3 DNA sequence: TGTGCCAGCAGCAGACGAGGATTTTACGAGCAGTACTTC.

The chain's CDR3 is CAWSVRGQVLSGANVLTF. The DNA of the CDR3 is TGTGCCTGGAGTGTACGGGGACAGGTACTCTCTGGGGCCAACGTCCTGACTTTC. This chain links TRBV30 with TRBJ2-6; TRBD1 matches at 8 bases. Germline V lookup: CDR1 GTSNPN, CDR2 SVGIG (reference sequence). The CDR3 loop spans 18 amino acids. The V segment lost 0 bases and the J segment 0 bases; nucleotides outside the gene matches: 7.

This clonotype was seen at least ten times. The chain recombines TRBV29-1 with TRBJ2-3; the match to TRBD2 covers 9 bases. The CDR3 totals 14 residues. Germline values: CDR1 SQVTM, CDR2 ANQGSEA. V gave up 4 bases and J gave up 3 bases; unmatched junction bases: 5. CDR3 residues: CSVGSGGPTDTQYF. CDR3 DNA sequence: TGCAGCGTTGGAAGCGGGGGGCCGACAGATACGCAGTATTTT.

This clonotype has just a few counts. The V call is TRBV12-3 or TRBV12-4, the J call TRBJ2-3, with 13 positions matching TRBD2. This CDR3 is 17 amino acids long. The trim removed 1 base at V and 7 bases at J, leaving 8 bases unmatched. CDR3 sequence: CASSLGAGLAGSYTQYF. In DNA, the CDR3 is TGTGCCAGCAGTTTAGGAGCGGGACTAGCGGGATCTTATACGCAGTATTTT.

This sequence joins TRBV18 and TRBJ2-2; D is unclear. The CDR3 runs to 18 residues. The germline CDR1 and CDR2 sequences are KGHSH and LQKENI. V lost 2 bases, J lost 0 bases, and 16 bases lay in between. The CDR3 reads CASSPFTRGKTNTGELFF. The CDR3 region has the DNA TGTGCCAGCTCACCATTTACTCGAGGAAAGACGAACACCGGGGAGCTGTTTTTT.

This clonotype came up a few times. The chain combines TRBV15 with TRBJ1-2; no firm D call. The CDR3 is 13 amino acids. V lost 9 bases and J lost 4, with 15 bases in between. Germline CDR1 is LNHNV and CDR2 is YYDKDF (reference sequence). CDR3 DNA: TGTGCCACAGGCACGGGTATTAGCTATGGCTACACCTTC. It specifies CATGTGISYGYTF.

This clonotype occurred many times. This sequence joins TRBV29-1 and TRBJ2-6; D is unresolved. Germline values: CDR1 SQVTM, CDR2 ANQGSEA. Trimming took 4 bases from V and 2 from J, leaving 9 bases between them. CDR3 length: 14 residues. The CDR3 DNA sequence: TGCAGCGTTGGTTCCTCTCCTGGGGCCAACGTCCTGACTTTC. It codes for CSVGSSPGANVLTF.

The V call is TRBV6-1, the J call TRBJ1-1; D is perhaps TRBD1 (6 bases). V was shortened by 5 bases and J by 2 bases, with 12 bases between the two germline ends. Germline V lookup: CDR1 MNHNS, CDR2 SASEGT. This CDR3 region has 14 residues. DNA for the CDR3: TGTGCCAGCAGTCGTAGGACAGATAACACTGAAGCTTTCTTT. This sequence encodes CASSRRTDNTEAFF.

The CDR3 sequence: CASSYLPVLFNNEQFF. CDR3 nucleotide sequence: TGTGCCAGCAGTTACTTACCAGTATTATTTAACAATGAGCAGTTCTTC. V usage is TRBV6-5 and J usage is TRBJ2-1; D remains ambiguous. This CDR3 is 16 amino acids long. Germline V gives CDR1 MNHEY, CDR2 SVGAGI. The germline V and J ends were trimmed by 1 base and 5 bases, with 15 bases remaining between them.

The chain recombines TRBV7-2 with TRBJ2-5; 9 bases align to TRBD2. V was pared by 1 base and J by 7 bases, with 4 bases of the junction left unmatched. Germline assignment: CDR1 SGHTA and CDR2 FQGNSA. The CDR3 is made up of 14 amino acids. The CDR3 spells CASSLDGLALTQYF. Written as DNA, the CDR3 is TGTGCCAGCAGCTTAGATGGACTAGCGTTGACCCAGTACTTC.

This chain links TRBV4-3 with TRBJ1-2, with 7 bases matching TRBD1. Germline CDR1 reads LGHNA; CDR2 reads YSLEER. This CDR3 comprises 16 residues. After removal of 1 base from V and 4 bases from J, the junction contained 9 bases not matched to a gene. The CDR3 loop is CASSQVRNRGGYGYTF. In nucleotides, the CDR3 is TGCGCCAGCAGCCAAGTTAGGAACAGGGGTGGCTATGGCTACACCTTC.

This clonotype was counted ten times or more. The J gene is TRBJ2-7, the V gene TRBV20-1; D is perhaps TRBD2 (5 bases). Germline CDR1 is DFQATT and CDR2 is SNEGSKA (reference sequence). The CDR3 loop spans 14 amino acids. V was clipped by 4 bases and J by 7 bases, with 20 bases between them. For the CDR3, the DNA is TGCAGTGCTATGAGGCAGTCGGACTCCGGTGAGCAGTACTTC. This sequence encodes CSAMRQSDSGEQYF.

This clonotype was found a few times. The CDR3 DNA reads as TGCAGTGCTAGAGTAACAGCGGGAGAAGAGACCCAGTACTTC. Translating it yields CSARVTAGEETQYF. The V gene is TRBV20-1, the J gene TRBJ2-5; 8 bases map to TRBD2. The V gene's germline CDR1 is DFQATT and CDR2 SNEGSKA (reference sequence). J lost 3 bases, V lost 1 base, and 4 bases had no gene match. The CDR3 is made up of 14 amino acids.

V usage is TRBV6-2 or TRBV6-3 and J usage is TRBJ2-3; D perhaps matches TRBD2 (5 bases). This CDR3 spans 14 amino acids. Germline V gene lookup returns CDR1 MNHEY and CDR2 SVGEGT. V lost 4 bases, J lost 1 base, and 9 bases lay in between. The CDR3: CASSSAEGTDTQYF. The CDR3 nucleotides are TGTGCCAGCAGTTCTGCGGAGGGCACAGATACGCAGTATTTT.

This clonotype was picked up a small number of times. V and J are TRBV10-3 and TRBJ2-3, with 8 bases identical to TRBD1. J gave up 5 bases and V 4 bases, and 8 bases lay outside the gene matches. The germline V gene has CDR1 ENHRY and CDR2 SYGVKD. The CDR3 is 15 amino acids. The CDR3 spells CAISGTTGGEDTQYF. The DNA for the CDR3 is TGTGCCATCAGTGGGACCACAGGGGGTGAAGATACGCAGTATTTT.

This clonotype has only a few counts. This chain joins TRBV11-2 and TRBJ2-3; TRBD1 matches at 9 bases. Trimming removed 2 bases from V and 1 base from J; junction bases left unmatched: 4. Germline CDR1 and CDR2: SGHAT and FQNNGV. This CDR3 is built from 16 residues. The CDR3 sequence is CASSLTGGGRTDTQYF. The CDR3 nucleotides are TGTGCCAGCAGCTTAACAGGGGGCGGACGCACAGATACGCAGTATTTT.

The CDR3 is CASSVPLVAGGILYNEQFF. In DNA form, the CDR3 reads TGTGCCAGCAGCGTCCCCCTCGTAGCGGGAGGAATCCTTTACAATGAGCAGTTCTTC. J is TRBJ2-1 and V is TRBV9; 10 bases are a match to TRBD2. The CDR3 sequence is 19 residues long. CDR1 SGDLS and CDR2 YYNGEE come from the germline V gene. Losses at the gene ends were 2 bases for V and 4 bases for J; bases not matched to a gene: 15.

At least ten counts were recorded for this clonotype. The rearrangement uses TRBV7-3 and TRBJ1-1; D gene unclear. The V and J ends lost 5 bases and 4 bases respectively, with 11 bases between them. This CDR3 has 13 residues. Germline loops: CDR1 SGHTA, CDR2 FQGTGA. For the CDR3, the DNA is TGTGCCAGCAGCAGGACCGAGGGCACTGAAGCTTTCTTT. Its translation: CASSRTEGTEAFF.

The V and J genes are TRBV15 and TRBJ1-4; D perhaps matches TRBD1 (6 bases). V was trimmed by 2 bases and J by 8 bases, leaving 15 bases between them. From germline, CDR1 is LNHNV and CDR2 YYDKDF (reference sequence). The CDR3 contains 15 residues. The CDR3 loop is CATSRSLSTGEKLFF. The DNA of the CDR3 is TGTGCCACCAGCAGATCTCTGTCGACAGGAGAAAAACTGTTTTTT.

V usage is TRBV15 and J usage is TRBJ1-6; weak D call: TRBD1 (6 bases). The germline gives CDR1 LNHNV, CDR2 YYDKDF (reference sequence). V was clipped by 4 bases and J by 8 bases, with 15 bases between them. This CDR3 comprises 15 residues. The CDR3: CATSTGQGFDSPLHF. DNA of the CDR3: TGTGCCACCAGCACGGGCCAGGGGTTCGATTCACCCCTCCACTTT.